The clone carrying this T cell receptor beta chain has a count of ten or more. Antigen: not known. A much larger clone lies one base from this, so it may be a read error. RNA transcripts served as template for amplifying TCR beta CDR3 sequences. HTBI-primed first-round RT-PCR preceded second-round multiplex PCR. TCRdb called the multiplex PCR reads again in MiXCR, with one record for every CDR3 protein. The sample records a few hundred thousand distinct CDR3 sequences, 15% to 19% being singletons. By definition, stable hyperthyroidism involved no ophthalmopathy within 18 months of follow-up. The authors diagnosed from clinical symptoms, serum thyroxine, TRAb, thyroid ultrasound and orbital computed tomography. The sample originates from a study of Graves' ophthalmopathy and Graves' hyperthyroidism. About the study: Specimen type is peripheral blood, obtained at initial diagnosis before any treatment.

Study-level findings and limits: Between ophthalmopathy and stable hyperthyroidism, a 13-signature model drew a separation with approximately 90% sensitivity and around 80% specificity.

Sequencing was performed on peripheral blood. The sequence derives from a woman aged 18-35 years with stable Graves' hyperthyroidism.

The CDR3 region has the DNA TGTGCCAGCAGTCCTACGGGACGGGCTAATTCACCCCTCCACTTT. Translated: CASSPTGRANSPLHF. The V call is TRBV6-1, the J call TRBJ1-6, with a weak D call TRBD1 (5 bases). Germline CDR1 reads MNHNS; CDR2 reads SASEGT. This CDR3 has 15 residues. V lost 5 bases and J 6 bases, leaving 14 bases between the germline ends.